This T cell receptor beta chain was recorded in a study of T cells after yellow fever vaccination. At least ten counts were recorded for this clonotype. Making TCR cDNA involved 5'RACE template switching, which added UMIs and a universal primer site. TCRdb re-derived calls from the 5' RACE reads in MiXCR, one entry per CDR3 protein. This table holds 310,000 or so distinct CDR3 sequences, 6.8% found once. CDR3 length: 14 amino acids. V was cut by 1 base and J by 0 bases, with 5 bases left in between. From germline, CDR1 is SGHRS and CDR2 YFSETQ. The V and J genes are TRBV5-1 and TRBJ2-1; no reliable D call. The source is a man aged 18 to 29 who received the YFV17D yellow fever vaccine. The material sequenced was PBMCs, taken 35 to 50 days after the first yellow fever vaccination. The chain's CDR3 is CASSLRPSYNEQFF. CDR3 sequence (DNA): TGCGCCAGCAGCTTGAGACCCTCCTACAATGAGCAGTTCTTC.